This TCR beta chain was identified in a study of tumor-infiltrating lymphocytes in localized non-small cell lung cancer. The CDR3 loop spans 14 amino acids. Germline V gene lookup returns CDR1 MNHEY and CDR2 SVGAGI. J gave up 3 bases and V 6 bases, and 7 bases lay outside the gene matches. The assay was immunoSEQ multiplex PCR, and TCRdb's table has in-frame clones only and misses some. The data show some 8,000 clones, around three quarters seen once. The V call is TRBV6-5, the J call TRBJ1-1; 7 positions match TRBD1. The sample was lung tumor tissue. The clonotype originates from a human donor with non-small cell lung cancer. CDR3 bases: TGTGCCAGCAGACGACAGGGTTTGGACACTGAAGCTTTCTTT. Translated: CASRRQGLDTEAFF.